This T cell receptor (beta chain) originates from a study of blood T cell repertoires in COVID-19. Study as a whole: Acute-phase and convalescent COVID-19 samples originated in the United States, Italy and Spain. Nucleic acid was either cDNA or gDNA, and it came from T cells, B-cell-depleted T cells, or PBMCs.

Sequencing used immunoSEQ multiplex PCR; TCRdb keeps in-frame clones, though not all of them. This table has tens of thousands of clones, around 77% appearing once. V gave up 2 bases and J gave up 5 bases; unmatched junction bases: 2. CDR3 length equals 14 residues. The germline gives CDR1 LGHDT, CDR2 YNNKEL (reference sequence). This sequence was found in a man aged 65 to 85 with active or convalescent COVID-19. The specimen sequenced was peripheral blood. The V gene is TRBV3-1 (or the pseudogene TRBV3-2), the J gene TRBJ1-4, with TRBD1 identical over 7 bases. CDR3 residues: CASSQYRGNEKLFF. The CDR3 nucleotides are TGTGCCAGCAGCCAATACAGGGGAAATGAAAAACTGTTTTTT.